This TCR beta chain appears in the sequencing data of a study of early T cells in non-severe SARS-CoV-2 infection. Across the study: Sequencing was performed on bulk RNA from unsorted whole blood, leaving chains unpaired.

This clonotype was observed at least ten times. The antigen remains undetermined. Regarding the study as a whole: VDJdb-based annotation leaned toward anti-spike CD8 responses and missed private and CD4 specificities.

The V end lost 0 bases, the J end lost 0 bases, and 5 bases lay between the germline ends. Germline loops: CDR1 ENHRY, CDR2 SYGVKD. This CDR3 spans 14 amino acids. cDNA molecules, individually, were tagged with unique molecular identifiers. TCRdb reprocessed the 5' RACE reads via MiXCR and lists one record per CDR3 protein. Of 55,000 to 70,000 distinct CDR3 sequences listed, approximately 12% are singletons. J is TRBJ1-1 and V is TRBV10-3; no definite D call. This receptor was taken from an adult who was a healthcare worker with PCR-confirmed SARS-CoV-2 infection or an uninfected control (not recorded which). The donor label of this sample is uncertain. The input for sequencing was whole blood, taken at baseline. The CDR3 loop reads CAISESFLNTEAFF. In DNA, the CDR3 is TGTGCCATCAGTGAGTCTTTCCTGAACACTGAAGCTTTCTTT.